This T cell receptor (beta chain) stems from a study of control samples from healthy donors and cancer patients (dated by TCRdb to the early 2020s). Library construction relied on the immunoSEQ multiplex PCR assay. Not all clones reach the TCRdb copy of this immuneACCESS table, which keeps in-frame sequences only. Checked studies attribute under half of the gap to unresolved V genes and leave the rest unexplained. This sample holds over 100,000 clones; roughly 91% were observed only once. 17% of the sample lies in the top ten. From a lookup of the germline V gene, CDR1 and CDR2 are SGHRS and YFSETQ. The junction carries 10 bases between V and J, which are trimmed by 0 bases and 1 base respectively. From the cysteine through the phenylalanine, the CDR3 covers 16 amino acids. Just CDR3 DNA is preserved here, 48 bases in frame from base 1. This clone appeared once. The antigen it binds to is not known. No clone much larger than this one lies a single base away; base qualities are absent.

Sequencing was performed on blood. This receptor was taken from a woman in her fifties or sixties in good health. The chain uses TRBV5-1 and TRBJ2-2, with TRBD1 perhaps the D gene, on 6 matching bases. The CDR3 reads as follows: CASSLAARGNTGELFF. The DNA sequence reads TGCGCCAGCAGCTTGGCCGCCAGGGGGAACACCGGGGAGCTGTTTTTT.